Listed below are T cell receptor beta chains from one sample, sequenced in a study of blood T cell repertoires in COVID-19. Using immunoSEQ multiplex PCR, the repertoire was profiled, and TCRdb retains in-frame clones only, with some absent. The data hold under 150,000 clones, with roughly 80% observed a single time. Sequenced material: peripheral blood. These TCRs come from a man aged 45-60 years with acute or convalescent COVID-19. CDR3s include the opening cysteine and the closing phenylalanine or tryptophan. The order of the fields is D gene, clone size, J gene, V gene, CDR3 DNA, CDR3 protein. D genes are given only for firm matches. Where a row states a size, it is once, few, many or the class of an expanded clone; other rows omit it.

D: .; size: .; J: TRBJ2-3; V: TRBV10-1; DNA: TGCGCCAGCAGTGTGCGGGGGACAACCACAGATACGCAGTATTTT; CDR3: CASSVRGTTTDTQYF
D: TRBD1; size: .; J: TRBJ1-4; V: TRBV19; DNA: TGTGCCAGTACCTCGGGACAGGCTGTTGAAAAACTGTTTTTT; CDR3: CASTSGQAVEKLFF
D: .; size: .; J: TRBJ2-7; V: TRBV28; DNA: TGTGCCAGCAGTTTAGGGGGGGCACCAAGGGAGCAGTACTTC; CDR3: CASSLGGAPREQYF
D: TRBD1; size: .; J: TRBJ1-2; V: TRBV7-2; DNA: TGTGCCAGCAGCCTAGTGGGACAGGTTCATGGCTACACCTTC; CDR3: CASSLVGQVHGYTF
D: .; size: once; J: TRBJ2-1; V: TRBV2; DNA: TGTGCCAGCAGTGAGGGCGGGGGCAGAAACAATGAGCAGTTCTTC; CDR3: CASSEGGGRNNEQFF
D: .; size: .; J: TRBJ2-3; V: TRBV5-5; DNA: TGTGCCAGCAGCCCGGAGGGACAGTATAGCACAGATACGCAGTATTTT; CDR3: CASSPEGQYSTDTQYF
D: .; size: .; J: TRBJ2-3; V: TRBV6-5; DNA: TGTGCCAGCAGTTACTCTCGGCAGGGGTTTGGTACGCAGTATTTT; CDR3: CASSYSRQGFGTQYF
D: .; size: .; J: TRBJ1-3; V: TRBV5-3; DNA: TGTGCCAGAAGCTTGGTAAGCGCCGGAAACACCATATATTTT; CDR3: CARSLVSAGNTIYF
D: .; size: .; J: TRBJ1-1; V: TRBV19; DNA: TGTGCCAGTAGTAGGACAATGAGCGACACTGAAGCTTTCTTT; CDR3: CASSRTMSDTEAFF
D: .; size: .; J: TRBJ2-7; V: TRBV5-1; DNA: TGCGCCAGCAGCGTCGGGACTCCGAGCTCCTACGAGCAGTACTTC; CDR3: CASSVGTPSSYEQYF
D: .; size: .; J: TRBJ1-5; V: TRBV6-5; DNA: TGTGCCAGCAGCACTAATCAGCCCCAGCATTTT; CDR3: CASSTNQPQHF
D: .; size: .; J: TRBJ1-6; V: TRBV7-2; DNA: TGTGCCAGCAGCTCACCCTCGGGACTGCGTAATTCACCCCTCCACTTT; CDR3: CASSSPSGLRNSPLHF
D: .; size: .; J: TRBJ2-5; V: TRBV4-2; DNA: TGTGCCAGCAGCCAAGCCACCGGGGAAGAGACCCAGTACTTC; CDR3: CASSQATGEETQYF
D: TRBD1; size: few; J: TRBJ1-5; V: TRBV2; DNA: TGTGCCAGTTCTGCCGAGGGGACAGATATATATAGCAATCAGCCCCAGCATTTT; CDR3: CASSAEGTDIYSNQPQHF
D: .; size: .; J: TRBJ1-5; V: TRBV9; DNA: TGTGCCAGCAGCGTAGGAGAGAATCAGCCCCAGCATTTT; CDR3: CASSVGENQPQHF
D: .; size: .; J: TRBJ1-6; V: TRBV7-2; DNA: TGTGCCAGCAGCCCCAGACAGACCAATAATTCACCCCTCCACTTT; CDR3: CASSPRQTNNSPLHF
D: TRBD1; size: .; J: TRBJ1-2; V: TRBV5-1; DNA: TGCGCCAGCAGCTTGTTTATCAGCGGGACAGGGGATGGCTACACCTTC; CDR3: CASSLFISGTGDGYTF
D: TRBD1; size: once; J: TRBJ2-2; V: TRBV19; DNA: TGTGCCAGTACCAGAGACTTGACAGGGGGCACCGGGGAGCTGTTTTTT; CDR3: CASTRDLTGGTGELFF
D: TRBD2; size: .; J: TRBJ2-3; V: TRBV5-5; DNA: TGTGCCAGCAGGGAGGGAGGGAGGTTAGGCACAGATACGCAGTATTTT; CDR3: CASREGGRLGTDTQYF
D: .; size: .; J: TRBJ1-2; V: TRBV27; DNA: TGTGCCAGCAGTTCGGCGGAAAATCGGGGCTACACCTTC; CDR3: CASSSAENRGYTF
D: TRBD2; size: .; J: TRBJ2-3; V: TRBV3-1/TRBV3-2; DNA: TGTGCCAGCAGCCATACGCAGGGACTAGGTAGTACAGATACGCAGTATTTT; CDR3: CASSHTQGLGSTDTQYF
D: .; size: .; J: TRBJ1-1; V: TRBV5-5; DNA: TGTGCCAGCAGCTTGTCGGACACTGAAGCTTTCTTT; CDR3: CASSLSDTEAFF
D: .; size: .; J: TRBJ1-2; V: TRBV6-1; DNA: TGTGCCAGCAGTGAAGACAGGGTGAGCTATGGCTACACCTTC; CDR3: CASSEDRVSYGYTF
D: TRBD1; size: .; J: TRBJ2-1; V: TRBV19; DNA: TGTGCCAGTAGCAAGGGGACAGGGAATTACAATGAGCAGTTCTTC; CDR3: CASSKGTGNYNEQFF
D: .; size: .; J: TRBJ2-2; V: TRBV6-5; DNA: TGTGCCAGCAGTTTTTCGGACACCGGGGAGCTGTTTTTT; CDR3: CASSFSDTGELFF
D: .; size: .; J: TRBJ1-3; V: TRBV3-1/TRBV3-2; DNA: TGTGCCAGCAGCCAAGATCCAGGACTGATGAGCTCTGGAAACACCATATATTTT; CDR3: CASSQDPGLMSSGNTIYF
D: TRBD1; size: .; J: TRBJ1-4; V: TRBV10-3; DNA: TGTGCCATCAGTGATACAGGGGAGGTGGAAAAACTGTTTTTT; CDR3: CAISDTGEVEKLFF
D: .; size: .; J: TRBJ1-4; V: TRBV18; DNA: TGTGCCAGCTCACCACCGTCCGCAACTAATGAAAAACTGTTTTTT; CDR3: CASSPPSATNEKLFF
D: TRBD1; size: .; J: TRBJ1-4; V: TRBV5-6; DNA: TGTGCCAGCAGCTTTACAGGGGGGACAAGGGAAAAACTGTTTTTT; CDR3: CASSFTGGTREKLFF
D: .; size: .; J: TRBJ1-1; V: TRBV3-1/TRBV3-2; DNA: TGTGCCAGCAGCCTTACGGCAGGGAACACTGAAGCTTTCTTT; CDR3: CASSLTAGNTEAFF
D: .; size: .; J: TRBJ1-2; V: TRBV24-1; DNA: TGTGCCACCAGTGATAGGGGGGGCTACACCTTC; CDR3: CATSDRGGYTF
D: .; size: .; J: TRBJ1-5; V: TRBV4-1; DNA: TGCGCCAGCAGCCAAGAAAGGGGTCAGCCCCAGCATTTT; CDR3: CASSQERGQPQHF
D: .; size: .; J: TRBJ2-4; V: TRBV6-5; DNA: TGTGCCACCTCGACCCAGGTCGGTGTCAAAAACATTCAGTACTTC; CDR3: CATSTQVGVKNIQYF
D: TRBD1; size: .; J: TRBJ2-7; V: TRBV6-5; DNA: TGTGCCAGCATTTTTATCGGGACAGGGTCCTACGAGCAGTACTTC; CDR3: CASIFIGTGSYEQYF
D: TRBD1; size: .; J: TRBJ2-7; V: TRBV28; DNA: TGTGCCAGCAGGGGTGGGGGACAGGGGGCTTACGAGCAGTACTTC; CDR3: CASRGGGQGAYEQYF
D: TRBD1; size: .; J: TRBJ1-2; V: TRBV19; DNA: TGTGCCAGTAGTGCGCTCCGGGACAGGGGAATGAGCTACACCTTC; CDR3: CASSALRDRGMSYTF
D: TRBD2; size: .; J: TRBJ2-3; V: TRBV28; DNA: TGTGCCAGCAGTTTTGATTGGGGACTAGCGGCTAGCACAGATACGCAGTATTTT; CDR3: CASSFDWGLAASTDTQYF
D: TRBD1; size: few; J: TRBJ2-3; V: TRBV3-1/TRBV3-2; DNA: TGTGCCACCGCGGCGGGTCCTACAGGGGCAGATACGCAGTATTTT; CDR3: CATAAGPTGADTQYF
D: TRBD1; size: .; J: TRBJ1-6; V: TRBV5-4; DNA: TGTGCCAGCAGCTGGACAGGGGAGGGTTCACCCCTCCACTTT; CDR3: CASSWTGEGSPLHF
D: .; size: .; J: TRBJ1-5; V: TRBV5-1; DNA: TGCGCCAGCAGCTTGGGGGGTCCGGGACCCCAGCATTTT; CDR3: CASSLGGPGPQHF
D: .; size: .; J: TRBJ1-2; V: TRBV6-6; DNA: TGTGCCAGCAGTTCCTCGGACACTTTCTCTGGCTACACCTTC; CDR3: CASSSSDTFSGYTF
D: .; size: .; J: TRBJ2-6; V: TRBV12-3/TRBV12-4; DNA: TGTGCCAGCACCTCAGCTGGGGCCAACGTCCTGACTTTC; CDR3: CASTSAGANVLTF
D: .; size: .; J: TRBJ1-1; V: TRBV5-4; DNA: TGTGCCAGCAGCCTTACAGGGCCCGGGTTCTCGGAAGCTTTCTTT; CDR3: CASSLTGPGFSEAFF
D: TRBD1; size: .; J: TRBJ1-2; V: TRBV2; DNA: TGTGCCAGCAGTTACCCAGGGGGCGAAACCTATGGCTACACCTTC; CDR3: CASSYPGGETYGYTF
D: .; size: once; J: TRBJ2-7; V: TRBV5-1; DNA: TGCGCCAGCAGTGAGAGTTTCGACGAGCAGTACTTC; CDR3: CASSESFDEQYF
D: TRBD2; size: .; J: TRBJ2-5; V: TRBV5-1; DNA: TGCGCCAGCAGCTTGGGGGGACTAGCGGGGGCCGAAGAGACCCAGTACTTC; CDR3: CASSLGGLAGAEETQYF
D: TRBD1; size: .; J: TRBJ1-5; V: TRBV6-6; DNA: TGTGCCAGCAGTACCGGGACAGCCTATCAGCCCCAGCATTTT; CDR3: CASSTGTAYQPQHF
D: .; size: .; J: TRBJ1-4; V: TRBV5-1; DNA: TGCGCCAGCAGCTTGGGCCAGGGTGAAAGTGAAAAACTGTTTTTT; CDR3: CASSLGQGESEKLFF
D: .; size: .; J: TRBJ2-1; V: TRBV10-3; DNA: TGTGCCATCAGTGGTGAAGCAGGAAATGAGCAGTTCTTC; CDR3: CAISGEAGNEQFF
D: .; size: .; J: TRBJ2-3; V: TRBV2; DNA: TGTGCCAGCTCCGGGGCGGGGGCCAGCACAGATACGCAGTATTTT; CDR3: CASSGAGASTDTQYF
D: TRBD1; size: .; J: TRBJ2-2; V: TRBV6-5; DNA: TGTGCCAGCAGAACAGGGGGCACCGGGGAGCTGTTTTTT; CDR3: CASRTGGTGELFF
D: .; size: .; J: TRBJ1-5; V: TRBV28; DNA: TGTGCCAGCAGACCTTTTGACAGGCTGAATCAGCCCCAGCATTTT; CDR3: CASRPFDRLNQPQHF
D: .; size: .; J: TRBJ1-2; V: TRBV9; DNA: TGTGCCAGCAGCGTAGATACAGGCAATAATTATGGCTACACCTTC; CDR3: CASSVDTGNNYGYTF
D: TRBD1; size: few; J: TRBJ1-2; V: TRBV3-1/TRBV3-2; DNA: TGTGCCAGCAGCCCCTCCGGGACAGGGTGGGACGCGTACACCTTC; CDR3: CASSPSGTGWDAYTF
D: TRBD2; size: .; J: TRBJ2-2; V: TRBV7-3; DNA: TGTGCCAGCAGCGTCTGGACTAGCGGGGGTGGCGGGGAGCTGTTTTTT; CDR3: CASSVWTSGGGGELFF
D: .; size: .; J: TRBJ1-1; V: TRBV29-1; DNA: TGCAGCGTTAGACAAGGGGGAGCGAACACTGAAGCTTTCTTT; CDR3: CSVRQGGANTEAFF